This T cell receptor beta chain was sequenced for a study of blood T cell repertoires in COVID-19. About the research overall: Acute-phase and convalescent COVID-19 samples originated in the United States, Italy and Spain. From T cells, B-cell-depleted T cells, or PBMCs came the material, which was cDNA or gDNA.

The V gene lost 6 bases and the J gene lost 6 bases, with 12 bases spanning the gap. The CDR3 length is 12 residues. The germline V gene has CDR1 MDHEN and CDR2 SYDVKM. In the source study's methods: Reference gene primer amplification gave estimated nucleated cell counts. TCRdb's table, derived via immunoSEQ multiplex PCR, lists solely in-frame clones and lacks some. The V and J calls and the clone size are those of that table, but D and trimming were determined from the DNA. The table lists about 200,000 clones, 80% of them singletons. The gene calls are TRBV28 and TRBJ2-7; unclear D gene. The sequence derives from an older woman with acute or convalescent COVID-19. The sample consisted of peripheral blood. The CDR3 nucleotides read TGTGCCAGCAGCCCCAGAGGCGGCGAGCAGTACTTC. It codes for CASSPRGGEQYF.